This record covers a single T cell receptor beta chain. Germline values: CDR1 MNHEY, CDR2 SMNVEV (reference sequence). Trimming removed 3 bases at V and 1 base at J, with 10 bases between. This CDR3 spans 15 amino acids. This entry belongs to a study of cytomegalovirus exposure and HLA in healthy donors. Use of 60 Vbeta and 13 Jbeta primers characterized the PCR. Clones were read by immunoSEQ multiplex PCR, and TCRdb kept only the in-frame ones, dropping some. The table shows 150,000 to 200,000 clones, with around three quarters occurring only once. This chain links TRBV27 with TRBJ1-5, with a tentative D call TRBD1 (5 bases). The TCR sequence derives from a man aged 40-50 years in good health and CMV-seronegative. The source material was PBMCs. The CDR3 DNA reads as TGTGCCAGCAGTTTCCGGGGGTTAAGCAATCAGCCCCAGCATTTT. This codes for CASSFRGLSNQPQHF.